This T cell receptor (beta chain) was obtained from a study of shared clonotypes between healthy human individuals (dated by TCRdb to about 2020). Context from the whole study: Three men and a couple of women, aged 18 to 49 years, made up the cohort. For each donor, three plates each were used for CD4 naive and CD4 memory, two plates were used for CD8 naive, and one plate was used for CD8 memory. Blood TCR repertoires of 5 or 6 healthy adults were deeply sequenced to estimate repertoire size and the extent of clonotype sharing between individuals. Libraries were prepared and TCR repertoires were sequenced by different laboratories using diverse techniques, in order to increase sequencing depth and limit assay-specific biases. Each donor's leukapheresis produced roughly between about 0.9 and 9.5 billion PBMCs. General findings and caveats noted by the study authors: Incomplete sequencing was indicated by rarefaction of sorted-subset datasets, despite the large sequencing depth. Based on pairwise subsampling, the degree of clonotype sharing among donors was expected to be affected by sequencing depth. The genetic and exposure-history diversity represented was limited by the small number of donors. Larger estimated clonotype richness was generally found for naive subsets than for memory subsets. Sharing across a few donors was observed for approximately 5% of naive CD4, under 4% of naive CD8, around 2.5% of memory CD4, and over 0.3% of memory CD8 clonotypes. Clonotypes shared by all four sorted-subset donors showed higher generation probabilities than non-shared clonotypes. Sampling was restricted to blood, and TCR repertoires in tissues likely differ from the TCR repertoires found in blood.

As for this clone: Which antigen it targets is not known. It has no much larger one-base neighbor in the sample; base qualities were not kept. The same CDR3 is also encoded by other DNA sequences in this sample.

Using the deep immunoSEQ assay, multiplex PCR amplified TCR CDR3 regions from genomic DNA. Genomic DNA extracted from each cell subset was distributed evenly over all wells of several immunoSEQ 96-well plates, and each plate served as one replicate. For sorted subsets, around 200 ng genomic DNA, equal to some 30,000 T cell genomes, was loaded into each replicate PCR. The purified libraries were quantified using a Qubit 3.0 fluorometer, sized with a Bioanalyzer 2100, and then quantified again using the KAPA Library Quantification kit. Each immunoSEQ 96-well plate was sequenced on its own single-read 150-cycle Illumina NextSeq 550 flow cell. The published analysis was carried out like this. Because the immunoSEQ output included only junctional sequences and no quality scores, the filtering could not be the same as the filtering used for full-length reads. Sequences were annotated with PyIR, a Python wrapper for IgBLAST v1.9, using IMGT germline references to assign V/J genes and CDR3. Any read was removed if the V/J assignment was weak (E-value above 1e-6), the CDR3 was missing, or the read contained stop codons, out-of-frame junctions, or ambiguous translated residues. V3J clonotypes were defined as sequences sharing the same inferred V gene, J gene, and CDR3 amino acid sequence. Percentage overlap between repertoires was calculated by dividing the number of shared unique clonotypes by the size of the smaller repertoire. Repertoire richness was assessed with RTK rarefaction, the Chao1 estimator, and Recon v2.1 estimates of unobserved clonotypes. For all TCRbeta clonotypes obtained by the gDNA method from four donors, generation probabilities were computed with OLGA. What TCRdb holds here is the immuneACCESS table cut down to in-frame rearrangements. Part of the clones is not present; checked against another copy, under half of the missing clones reflect an unresolved V gene, and the others are unexplained. V, J and clone size were drawn from that table, and D and trimming were deduced from the DNA. Recorded for this sample are some 200,000 clones; over 60% of them occurred a single time. The biggest ten clones account for 11% of the sample.

At the junction V is shortened by 2 bases and J by 4 bases, with 3 bases in between. Per the germline V gene, SNHLY is the CDR1 and FYNNEI is the CDR2. Including cysteine and phenylalanine, the CDR3 has 12 amino acids. This entry keeps only the CDR3 DNA: 36 bases, framed from base 1. Donors were healthy HIV-negative adults with no recently reported acute infections or vaccinations. Only Caucasian adults living in Nashville, Tennessee, USA were represented among the donors. CD4+ T cells were enriched by magnetic negative selection; naive cells were then positively selected on CD45RA, and the negative fraction formed the memory subset. Blood was obtained by leukapheresis, after which PBMCs were separated by Ficoll-Histopaque density gradient centrifugation and cryopreserved in liquid nitrogen vapor phase. Analytical flow cytometry was used to check the purity and quantity of each magnetically sorted T cell population. Each sorted fraction had its genomic DNA isolated and then quantified by UV absorbance on a Nanodrop 2000c.

This receptor was obtained from a man under 40 in good health. Recombination linked TRBV2 to TRBJ1-3; the D gene identity is not certain. The sequenced sample was memory CD4+ T cells sorted from blood. The sample's cell subset or site label, decoded: CD45RA-negative fraction. For the CDR3, the sequence is CASSELGNTIYF. DNA sequence: TGTGCCAGCAGTGAATTGGGAAACACCATATATTTT.